These T cell receptor beta chains were read from a single sample in a study of CD8 T cells in ankylosing spondylitis. TCRdb redid the calling of the 5' RACE reads with MiXCR, one entry per CDR3 protein. Of about 300,000 distinct CDR3 sequences listed, 11% are singletons. Sequencing was carried out using blood, either unsorted or a sorted T cell fraction (not recorded which). The receptors derive from a female donor with ankylosing spondylitis or in good health (not recorded which). Both conserved end residues are part of each CDR3. The D gene is left open where the match is weak. Only some rows state a clone size, as once, few, many or a class for expanded clones.

j_gene | v_gene | abundance | d_gene | CDR3nt | CDR3aa
TRBJ1-2 | TRBV20-1 | few | - | TGCAGTCTGGGGGCCGGGTTTGGGGGCTACACCTTC | CSLGAGFGGYTF
TRBJ2-7 | TRBV18 | - | TRBD1 | TGTGCCAGCTCACCAGCAAGACAGGGGGCGTACGAGCAGTACTTC | CASSPARQGAYEQYF
TRBJ2-7 | TRBV7-2 | - | TRBD2 | TGTGCCAGCAGCTTAGTCGCGACTAGCGGGAACGAGCAGTACTTC | CASSLVATSGNEQYF
TRBJ2-2 | TRBV7-6 | - | - | TGTGCCAGCACCATAAGCACAGGGAAAGAGTCGACCGGGGAGCTGTTTTTT | CASTISTGKESTGELFF
TRBJ2-2 | TRBV7-2 | few | TRBD2 | TGTGCCAGCAGCCAGACCACAGGTCCCGGGGGGACCGGGGAGCTGTTTTTT | CASSQTTGPGGTGELFF
TRBJ1-5 | TRBV20-1 | many | - | TGCAGTGCATCCCTCGACAAAAATCAGCCCCAGCATTTT | CSASLDKNQPQHF
TRBJ2-3 | TRBV6-2/TRBV6-3 | - | - | TGTGCCAGCTTCGGTTTGGGGGGCACAGATACGCAGTATTTT | CASFGLGGTDTQYF
TRBJ2-7 | TRBV7-2 | few | - | TGTGCCAGCAGCTCTGGGAGTAGCTCCTACGAGCAGTACTTC | CASSSGSSSYEQYF
TRBJ1-5 | TRBV5-5 | - | - | TGTGCCAGCAGCTTCGGCGGCCTGAGCAATCAGCCCCAGCATTTT | CASSFGGLSNQPQHF
TRBJ2-1 | TRBV5-1 | many | - | TGCGCCAGCAGCTTGGACAGAGCCACCGGCAGTGAGCAGTTCTTC | CASSLDRATGSEQFF
TRBJ2-2 | TRBV19 | few | TRBD1 | TGTGCCAGTAGTCCCGGACAGGGTGGCGCCGGGGAGCTGTTTTTT | CASSPGQGGAGELFF
TRBJ2-5 | TRBV27 | - | - | TGTGCCAGCAGCACGCAAATAGGCCAAGAGACCCAGTACTTC | CASSTQIGQETQYF
TRBJ2-5 | TRBV5-1 | few | - | TGCGCCAGCAGCTTGGACGGGGGCCCAGAGACCCAGTACTTC | CASSLDGGPETQYF
TRBJ2-3 | TRBV10-3 | - | - | TGTGCCATCAGTGAGTTGCTTAGGGGAGCAGATACGCAGTATTTT | CAISELLRGADTQYF
TRBJ2-7 | TRBV7-9 | - | TRBD1 | TGTGCCAGCAGCTATGGACAGGGGAGCTCCTACGAGCAGTACTTC | CASSYGQGSSYEQYF
TRBJ2-3 | TRBV28 | many | TRBD1 | TGTGCCAGCAGTCAGCTACAGGGGATGGCCACAGATACGCAGTATTTT | CASSQLQGMATDTQYF
TRBJ1-3 | TRBV21-1 | many | - | TGTGCCAGCCCCCCCGATCCTGGAAACACCATATATTTT | CASPPDPGNTIYF
TRBJ2-1 | TRBV20-1 | few | - | TGCAGTGCTAGAGATACGGAGGGGGAGCGCTCCTACAATGAGCAGTTCTTC | CSARDTEGERSYNEQFF
TRBJ2-1 | TRBV28 | - | - | TGTGCCAGCAGTTTAGGGGGGCTGGGGAATGAGCAGTTCTTC | CASSLGGLGNEQFF
TRBJ2-7 | TRBV28 | many | TRBD1 | TGTGCCAGCAGTATTGGACAGGGTAACTACGAGCAGTACTTC | CASSIGQGNYEQYF
TRBJ2-7 | TRBV3-1 | many | - | TGTGCCAGCAGCCAAGGGACAGCAGCCTACGAGCAGTACTTC | CASSQGTAAYEQYF
TRBJ2-1 | TRBV12-3/TRBV12-4 | - | TRBD1 | TGTGCCAGCAGTTTAGCCCACAGGGGTGAGCAGTTCTTC | CASSLAHRGEQFF
TRBJ2-1 | TRBV20-1 | many | - | TGCAGTGCTAATCCCGTGGACTCTGTTTATACTGAGCAGTTCTTC | CSANPVDSVYTEQFF
TRBJ1-5 | TRBV4-1 | many | TRBD1 | TGCGCCAGCAGCCAACCCGGACAGGGGGCATACCAGCCCCAGCATTTT | CASSQPGQGAYQPQHF
TRBJ2-1 | TRBV12-3/TRBV12-4 | many | TRBD2 | TGTGCCAGCATGAGTGGGGGGACTAGACTCCTCAATGAGCAGTTCTTC | CASMSGGTRLLNEQFF
TRBJ2-7 | TRBV5-1 | few | - | TGCGCCAGCAGCCTATCCGGGGGAAGCGAGCAGTACTTC | CASSLSGGSEQYF
TRBJ2-7 | TRBV11-2 | many | TRBD1 | TGTGCCAGCACCTCCCGGACAGGGTACTACGAGCAGTACTTC | CASTSRTGYYEQYF
TRBJ2-3 | TRBV12-3/TRBV12-4 | many | - | TGTGCCAGCAGCCCGCCTCGTTGGCTCACAGATACGCAGTATTTT | CASSPPRWLTDTQYF
TRBJ1-2 | TRBV5-5 | many | - | TGTGCCAGCAGCTTGAATGGGGCCTTTCTTAACTATGGCTACACCTTC | CASSLNGAFLNYGYTF
TRBJ2-1 | TRBV7-6 | - | TRBD2 | TGTGCCAGCAGCCCTAGGGCCGGGGGGGGGAATGAGCAGTTCTTC | CASSPRAGGGNEQFF
TRBJ1-3 | TRBV7-2 | - | TRBD1 | TGTGCCAGCAGCCCACAGGGGGACGGAAACACCATATATTTT | CASSPQGDGNTIYF
TRBJ1-6 | TRBV3-1 | few | - | TGTGCCAGCAGCACTACGGGAGTCGGGGAGTCACCCCTCCACTTT | CASSTTGVGESPLHF
TRBJ1-2 | TRBV20-1 | many | - | TGCAGTGCTCCGGACCGGAGTTTGGTTGGCTACACCTTC | CSAPDRSLVGYTF
TRBJ2-7 | TRBV5-1 | - | - | TGCGCCAGCAGCTATAATACTAACGGGCATCCAACCTACGAGCAGTACTTC | CASSYNTNGHPTYEQYF
TRBJ2-2 | TRBV7-9 | many | - | TGTGCCAGCAGCGTGGACGGGGCCGGGGAGCTGTTTTTT | CASSVDGAGELFF
TRBJ2-5 | TRBV5-5 | many | - | TGTGCCAGCAGCTTTGTGGTTTTGGGTCAGCTTGGGCGGGAGACCCAGTACTTC | CASSFVVLGQLGRETQYF
TRBJ1-5 | TRBV15 | many | - | TGTGCCACCAGCAGAGGTTACCAGCCCCAGCATTTT | CATSRGYQPQHF
TRBJ2-5 | TRBV29-1 | few | TRBD1 | TGCAGCGAGACCGGGACAGGGGCAGGGAAGACCCAGTACTTC | CSETGTGAGKTQYF
TRBJ1-2 | TRBV3-1 | few | TRBD1 | TGTGCCAGCAGCATCCAGGGGGGAAAGCATGGCTACACCTTC | CASSIQGGKHGYTF
TRBJ1-5 | TRBV7-2 | many | TRBD1 | TGTGCCAGCAGCTCCTCTGGGACAGAGACGCCCCAGCATTTT | CASSSSGTETPQHF
TRBJ2-1 | TRBV6-5 | many | TRBD1 | TGTGCCAGCAGTCGACAGGGAAAAGAGCAGTTCTTC | CASSRQGKEQFF
TRBJ1-4 | TRBV5-1 | many | - | TGCGCCAGCAGCTTGGCCGACAGTCTTAATGAAAAACTGTTTTTT | CASSLADSLNEKLFF
TRBJ1-3 | TRBV20-1 | many | - | TGCAGTGCTAGAGATTACGGTAGCGGAAACACCATATATTTT | CSARDYGSGNTIYF
TRBJ2-2 | TRBV7-2 | many | - | TGTGCCAGCAGCTTAGCAATCAAGGGGGAGCTGTTTTTT | CASSLAIKGELFF
TRBJ1-5 | TRBV5-1 | many | TRBD1 | TGCGCCAGCGCGCCGGGACAGGGAGGTCAGCCCCAGCATTTT | CASAPGQGGQPQHF
TRBJ2-7 | TRBV20-1 | many | - | TGCAGTGCTAGAGATCCTGTCTTGCACTACGAGCAGTACTTC | CSARDPVLHYEQYF
TRBJ2-7 | TRBV10-3 | many | TRBD2 | TGTGCCATCAGTGAGTCGATTAGCGGGAGTAGGGAGCAGTACTTC | CAISESISGSREQYF
TRBJ1-5 | TRBV9 | many | - | TGTGCCAGCAGCGTAGGGAGCAATCAGCCCCAGCATTTT | CASSVGSNQPQHF
TRBJ2-1 | TRBV10-2 | many | - | TGCGCCAGCAGTGACGTCGGGACTTCCTACAATGAGCAGTTCTTC | CASSDVGTSYNEQFF
TRBJ2-7 | TRBV28 | many | - | TGTGCCAGCAGTTATCAGAAGGTCCTCTACGAGCAGTACTTC | CASSYQKVLYEQYF